This T cell receptor beta chain was documented in a study of T cell repertoires in cytomegalovirus infection. Study-wide context: The study used recently identified HLA-C-restricted and well-studied HLA-B-restricted CMV epitopes.

This clonotype was detected ten times or more. Its matching antigen is unknown. TCRdb re-called the reads through MiXCR, storing one row per CDR3 protein. Counted here are approximately 120,000 distinct CDR3 sequences, around 28% occurring once; the ten biggest clones make up roughly 81%. Trimming at V came to 4 bases and at J to 0 bases, leaving 5 bases not matched to a gene. CDR1 is SEHNR, CDR2 FQNEAQ, per germline (reference sequence). The CDR3 totals 15 residues. This chain joins TRBV7-9 and TRBJ1-2; TRBD1 agrees at 7 bases. The specimen comprised CD8+ T cells from cultured PBMCs, sampled from culture after CMV antigen stimulation. This clonotype was sampled from a human donor in good health (CMV status not recorded). Some clones in this sample may be carry-over from other donors' samples. The CDR3 nucleotides read TGTGCCAGCAGCTCTGACAGGGACTCTAACTATGGCTACACCTTC. Encoded protein: CASSSDRDSNYGYTF.